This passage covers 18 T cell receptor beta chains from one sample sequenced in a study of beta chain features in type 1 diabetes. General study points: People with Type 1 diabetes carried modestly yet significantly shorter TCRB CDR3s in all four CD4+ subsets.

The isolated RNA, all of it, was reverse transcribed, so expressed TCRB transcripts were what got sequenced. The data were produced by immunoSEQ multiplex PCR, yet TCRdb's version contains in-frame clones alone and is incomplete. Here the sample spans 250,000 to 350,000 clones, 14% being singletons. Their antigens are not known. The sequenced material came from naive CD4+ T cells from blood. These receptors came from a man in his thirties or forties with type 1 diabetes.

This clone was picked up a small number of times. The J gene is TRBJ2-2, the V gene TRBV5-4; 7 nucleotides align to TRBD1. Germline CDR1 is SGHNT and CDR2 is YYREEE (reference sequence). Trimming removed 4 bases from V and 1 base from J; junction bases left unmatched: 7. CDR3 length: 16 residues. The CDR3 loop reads CASSVPGQRNTGELFF. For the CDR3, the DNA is TGTGCCAGCAGCGTTCCGGGACAGCGGAACACCGGGGAGCTGTTTTTT.

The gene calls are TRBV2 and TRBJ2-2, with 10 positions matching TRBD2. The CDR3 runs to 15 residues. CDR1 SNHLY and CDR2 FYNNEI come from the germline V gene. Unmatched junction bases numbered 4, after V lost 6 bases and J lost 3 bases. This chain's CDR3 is CASRLAGEYTGELFF. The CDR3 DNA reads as TGTGCCAGCAGGCTAGCGGGAGAGTACACCGGGGAGCTGTTTTTT.

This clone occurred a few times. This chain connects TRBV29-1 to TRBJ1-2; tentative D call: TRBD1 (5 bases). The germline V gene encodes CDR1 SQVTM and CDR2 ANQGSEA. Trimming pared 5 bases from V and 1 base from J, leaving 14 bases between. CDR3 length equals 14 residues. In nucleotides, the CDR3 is TGCAGCGTTTTAACACGGGGGGATAACTATGGCTACACCTTC. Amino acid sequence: CSVLTRGDNYGYTF.

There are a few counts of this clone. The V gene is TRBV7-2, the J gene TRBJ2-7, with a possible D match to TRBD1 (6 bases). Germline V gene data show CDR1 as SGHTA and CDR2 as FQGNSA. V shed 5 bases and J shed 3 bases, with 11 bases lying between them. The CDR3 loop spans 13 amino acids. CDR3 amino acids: CASSARQDYEQYF. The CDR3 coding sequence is TGTGCCAGCAGCGCGCGACAGGACTACGAGCAGTACTTC.

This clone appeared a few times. CDR3 DNA: TGTGCCTGGAGTGGGACAGGGGGCGCAGCAGATACGCAGTATTTT. This translates into CAWSGTGGAADTQYF. This rearrangement joins TRBV30 to TRBJ2-3; 11 bases match TRBD1. Losses at the gene ends were 1 base for V and 4 bases for J; bases not matched to a gene: 4. Germline V gene data show CDR1 as GTSNPN and CDR2 as SVGIG (reference sequence). CDR3 length: 15 residues.

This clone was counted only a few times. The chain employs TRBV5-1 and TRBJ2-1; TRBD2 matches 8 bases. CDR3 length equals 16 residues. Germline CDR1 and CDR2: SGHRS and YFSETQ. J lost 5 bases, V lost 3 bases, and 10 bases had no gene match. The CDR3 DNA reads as TGCGCCAGCAGCTCACAGGGACTAGGGACCAACAATGAGCAGTTCTTC. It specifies CASSSQGLGTNNEQFF.

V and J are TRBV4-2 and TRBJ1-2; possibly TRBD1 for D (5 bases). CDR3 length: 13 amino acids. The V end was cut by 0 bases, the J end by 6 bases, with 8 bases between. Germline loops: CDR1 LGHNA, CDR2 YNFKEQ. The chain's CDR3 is CASSQDGAHGYTF. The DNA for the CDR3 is TGTGCCAGCAGCCAAGATGGGGCTCATGGCTACACCTTC.

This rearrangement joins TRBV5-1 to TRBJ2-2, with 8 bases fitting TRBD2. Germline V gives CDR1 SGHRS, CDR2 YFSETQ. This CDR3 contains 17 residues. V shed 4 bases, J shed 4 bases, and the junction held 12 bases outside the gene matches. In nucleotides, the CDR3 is TGCGCCAGCAGCGCCCAGGGAGCGGGAGTTGTCACCGGGGAGCTGTTTTTT. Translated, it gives CASSAQGAGVVTGELFF.

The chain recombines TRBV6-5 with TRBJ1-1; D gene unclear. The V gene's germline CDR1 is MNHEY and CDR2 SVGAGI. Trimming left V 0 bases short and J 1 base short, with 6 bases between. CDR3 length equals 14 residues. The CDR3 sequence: CASSYSLANTEAFF. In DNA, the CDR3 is TGTGCCAGCAGTTACTCGCTAGCGAACACTGAAGCTTTCTTT.

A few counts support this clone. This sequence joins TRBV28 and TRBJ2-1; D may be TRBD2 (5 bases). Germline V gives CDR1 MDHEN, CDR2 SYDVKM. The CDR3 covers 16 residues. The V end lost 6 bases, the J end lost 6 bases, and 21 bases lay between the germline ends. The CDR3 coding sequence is TGTGCCAGCAGCCGCCAACCGACTATATCGGTCAATGAGCAGTTCTTC. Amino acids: CASSRQPTISVNEQFF.

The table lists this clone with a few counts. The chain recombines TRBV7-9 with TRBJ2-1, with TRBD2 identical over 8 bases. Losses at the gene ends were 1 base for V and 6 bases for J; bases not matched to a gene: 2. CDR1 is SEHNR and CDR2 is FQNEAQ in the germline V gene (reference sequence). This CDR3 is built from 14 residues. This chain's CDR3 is CASSLGTSPNEQFF. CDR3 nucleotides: TGTGCCAGCAGCTTAGGGACTAGCCCCAATGAGCAGTTCTTC.

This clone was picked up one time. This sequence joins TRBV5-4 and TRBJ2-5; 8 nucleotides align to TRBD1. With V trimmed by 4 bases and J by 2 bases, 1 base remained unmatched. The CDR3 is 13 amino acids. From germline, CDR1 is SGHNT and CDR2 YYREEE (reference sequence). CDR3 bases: TGTGCCAGCAGCACAGGGGGTCAAGAGACCCAGTACTTC. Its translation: CASSTGGQETQYF.

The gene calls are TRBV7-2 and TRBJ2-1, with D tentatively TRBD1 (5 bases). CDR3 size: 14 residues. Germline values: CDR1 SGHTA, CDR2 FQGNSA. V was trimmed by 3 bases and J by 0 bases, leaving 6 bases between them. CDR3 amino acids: CASSFDSSYNEQFF. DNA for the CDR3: TGTGCCAGCAGCTTCGACAGCTCCTACAATGAGCAGTTCTTC.

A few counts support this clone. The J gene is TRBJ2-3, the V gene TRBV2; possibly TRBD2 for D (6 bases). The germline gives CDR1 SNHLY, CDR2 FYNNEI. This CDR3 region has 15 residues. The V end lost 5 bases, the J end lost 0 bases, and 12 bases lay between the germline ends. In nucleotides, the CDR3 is TGTGCCAGCAGTCCACAGCGGGCCAGCACAGATACGCAGTATTTT. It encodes CASSPQRASTDTQYF.

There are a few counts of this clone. In DNA form, the CDR3 reads TGCGGAGGGCTAATTAACACTGAAGCTTTCTTT. Its translation is CGGLINTEAFF. The rearrangement links TRBV20-1 to TRBJ1-1; no reliable D call. This CDR3 is 11 amino acids long. Germline CDR1 reads DFQATT; CDR2 reads SNEGSKA (reference sequence).

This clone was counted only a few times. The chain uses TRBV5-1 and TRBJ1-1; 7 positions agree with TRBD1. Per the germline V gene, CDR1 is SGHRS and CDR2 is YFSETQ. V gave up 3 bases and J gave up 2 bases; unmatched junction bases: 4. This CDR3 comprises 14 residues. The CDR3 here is CASSSEGANTEAFF. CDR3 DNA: TGCGCCAGCAGCTCAGAGGGGGCTAACACTGAAGCTTTCTTT.

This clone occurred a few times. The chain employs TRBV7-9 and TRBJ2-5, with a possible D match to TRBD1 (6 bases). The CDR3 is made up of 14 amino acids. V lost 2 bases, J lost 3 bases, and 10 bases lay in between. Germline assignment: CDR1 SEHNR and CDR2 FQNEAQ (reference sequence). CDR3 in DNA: TGTGCCAGCAGCTTAAGGACAGACGAAGAGACCCAGTACTTC. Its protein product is CASSLRTDEETQYF.

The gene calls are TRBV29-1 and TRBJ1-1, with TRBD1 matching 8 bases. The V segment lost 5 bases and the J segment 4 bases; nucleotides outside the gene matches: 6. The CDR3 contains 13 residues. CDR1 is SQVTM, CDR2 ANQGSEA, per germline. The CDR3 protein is CSVTGTGLTEAFF. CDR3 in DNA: TGCAGCGTTACCGGGACAGGCCTCACTGAAGCTTTCTTT.